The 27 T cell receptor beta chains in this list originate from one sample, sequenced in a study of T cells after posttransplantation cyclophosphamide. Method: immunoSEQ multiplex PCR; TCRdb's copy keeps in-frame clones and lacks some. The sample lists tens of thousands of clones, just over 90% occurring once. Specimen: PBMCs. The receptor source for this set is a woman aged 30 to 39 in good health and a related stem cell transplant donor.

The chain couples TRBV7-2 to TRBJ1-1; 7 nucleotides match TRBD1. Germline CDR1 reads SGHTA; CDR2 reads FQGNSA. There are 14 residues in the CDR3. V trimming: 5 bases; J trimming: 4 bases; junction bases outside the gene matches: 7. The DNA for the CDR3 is TGTGCCAGCAGCGTAAGACAGGGATCCACTGAAGCTTTCTTT. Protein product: CASSVRQGSTEAFF.

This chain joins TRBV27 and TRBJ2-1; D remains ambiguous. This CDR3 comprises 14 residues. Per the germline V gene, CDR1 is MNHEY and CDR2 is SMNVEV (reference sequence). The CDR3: CAAGSSSLYNEQFF. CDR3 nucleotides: TGTGCAGCTGGCAGTTCTTCCCTCTACAATGAGCAGTTCTTC.

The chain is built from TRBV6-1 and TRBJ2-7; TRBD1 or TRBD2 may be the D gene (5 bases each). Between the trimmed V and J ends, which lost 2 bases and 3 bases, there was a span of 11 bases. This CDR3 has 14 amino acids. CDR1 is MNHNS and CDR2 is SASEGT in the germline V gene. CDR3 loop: CASSEWDGSYEQYF. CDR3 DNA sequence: TGTGCCAGCAGTGAATGGGACGGCAGCTACGAGCAGTACTTC.

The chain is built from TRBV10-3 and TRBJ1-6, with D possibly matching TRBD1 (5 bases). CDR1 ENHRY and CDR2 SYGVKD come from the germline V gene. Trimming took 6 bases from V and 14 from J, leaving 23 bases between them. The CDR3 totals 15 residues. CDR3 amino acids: CAIREPGTGPGSLHF. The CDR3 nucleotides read TGTGCCATCAGGGAACCCGGGACGGGCCCGGGGTCCCTCCACTTT.

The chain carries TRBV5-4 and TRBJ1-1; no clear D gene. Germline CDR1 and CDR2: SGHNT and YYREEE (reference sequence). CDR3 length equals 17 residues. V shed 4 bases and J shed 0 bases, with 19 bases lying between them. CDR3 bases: TGTGCCAGCAGCCAAGGGCAGTGGGTAGGGATGAACACTGAAGCTTTCTTT. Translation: CASSQGQWVGMNTEAFF.

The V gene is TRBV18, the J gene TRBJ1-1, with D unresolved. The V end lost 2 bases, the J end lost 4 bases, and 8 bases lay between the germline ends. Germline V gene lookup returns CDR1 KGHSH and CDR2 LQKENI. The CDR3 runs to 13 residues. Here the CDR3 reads CASSPGVRTEAFF. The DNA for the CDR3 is TGTGCCAGCTCACCAGGCGTACGCACTGAAGCTTTCTTT.

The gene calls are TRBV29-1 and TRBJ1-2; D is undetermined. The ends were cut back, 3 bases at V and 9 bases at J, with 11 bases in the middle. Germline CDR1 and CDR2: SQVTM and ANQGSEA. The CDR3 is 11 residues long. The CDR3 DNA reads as TGCAGCGTTGAGAGTCGGGAACGCTACACCTTC. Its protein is CSVESRERYTF. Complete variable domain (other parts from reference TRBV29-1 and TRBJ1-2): SAVISQKPSRDICQRGTSLTIQCQVDSQVTMMFWYRQQPGQSLTLIATANQGSEATYESGFVIDKFPISRPNLTFSTLTVSNMSPEDSSIYLCSVESRERYTFGSGTRLTVV.

The CDR3 is CASSQDRVGTGSYEQYF. The CDR3 DNA reads as TGCGCCAGCAGCCAAGATAGGGTTGGGACAGGGTCCTACGAGCAGTACTTC. This chain links TRBV4-3 with TRBJ2-7, with 9 bases fitting TRBD1. V shed 0 bases, J shed 1 base, and the junction held 7 bases outside the gene matches. This CDR3 comprises 17 residues. Germline V gene sequence: CDR1 LGHNA, CDR2 YSLEER.

DNA for the CDR3: TGTGCCAGCAGTGAAGGGGCAGTCAGCGCTTTCTTT. Its protein product is CASSEGAVSAFF. The chain is built from TRBV2 and TRBJ1-1, with D unclear. With 1 base removed from V and 11 bases from J, the gap between germline ends came to 11 bases. Germline V gene lookup returns CDR1 SNHLY and CDR2 FYNNEI. This CDR3 contains 12 residues.

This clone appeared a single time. CDR3: CSVVDWGSTEAFF. CDR3 DNA sequence: TGCAGCGTTGTCGACTGGGGGAGTACTGAAGCTTTCTTT. The V gene is TRBV29-1, the J gene TRBJ1-1; D may be TRBD1 (5 bases). In germline, CDR1 is SQVTM, CDR2 ANQGSEA. The CDR3 runs to 13 residues. Trimming removed 4 bases at V and 5 bases at J, with 14 bases between.

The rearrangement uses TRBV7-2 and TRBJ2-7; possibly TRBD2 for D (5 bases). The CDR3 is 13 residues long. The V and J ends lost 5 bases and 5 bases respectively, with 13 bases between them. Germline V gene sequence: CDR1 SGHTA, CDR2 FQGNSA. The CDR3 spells CASSQRVVHEQYF. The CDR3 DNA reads TGTGCCAGCAGCCAGAGGGTAGTGCACGAGCAGTACTTC.

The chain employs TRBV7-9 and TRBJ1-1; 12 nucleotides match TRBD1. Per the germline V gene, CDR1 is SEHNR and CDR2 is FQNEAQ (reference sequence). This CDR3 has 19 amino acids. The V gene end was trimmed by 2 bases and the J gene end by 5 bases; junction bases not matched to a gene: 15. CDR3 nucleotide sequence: TGTGCCAGCAGCTTACCGAACATCCGGGACAGGGGGCTTGGGACTGAAGCTTTCTTT. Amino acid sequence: CASSLPNIRDRGLGTEAFF.

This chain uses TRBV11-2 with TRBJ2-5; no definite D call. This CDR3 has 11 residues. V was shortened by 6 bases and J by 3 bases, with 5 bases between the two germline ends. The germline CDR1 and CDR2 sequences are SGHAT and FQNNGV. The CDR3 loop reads CASRSKETQYF. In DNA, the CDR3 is TGTGCCAGCAGGTCCAAAGAGACCCAGTACTTC. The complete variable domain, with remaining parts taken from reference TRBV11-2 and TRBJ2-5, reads EAGVAQSPRYKIIEKRQSVAFWCNPISGHATLYWYQQILGQGPKLLIQFQNNGVVDDSQLPKDRFSAERLKGVDSTLKIQPAKLEDSAVYLCASRSKETQYFGPGTRLLVL.

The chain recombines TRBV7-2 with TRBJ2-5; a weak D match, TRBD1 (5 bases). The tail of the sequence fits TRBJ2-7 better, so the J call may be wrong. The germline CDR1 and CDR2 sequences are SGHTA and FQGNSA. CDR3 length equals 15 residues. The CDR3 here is CASSSTGGETYEQYF. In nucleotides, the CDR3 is TGTGCCAGCAGCTCCACAGGTGGTGAAACCTACGAGCAGTACTTC.

The DNA for the CDR3 is TGCGCCAGCAGCTTTCAGGTAGACTATGGCTACACCTTC. Translation: CASSFQVDYGYTF. The rearrangement links TRBV4-1 to TRBJ1-2; D is unresolved. The CDR3 has 13 residues. Germline V gene lookup returns CDR1 MGHRA and CDR2 YSYEKL. Trimming removed 5 bases from V and 3 bases from J, with 10 bases in between.

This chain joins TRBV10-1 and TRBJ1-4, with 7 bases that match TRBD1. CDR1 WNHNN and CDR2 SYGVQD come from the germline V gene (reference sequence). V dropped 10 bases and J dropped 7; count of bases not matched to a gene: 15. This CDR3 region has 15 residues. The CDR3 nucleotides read TGCGCCAAGACCCTACTTCAGGGGGAGGGTGAAAAACTGTTTTTT. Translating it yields CAKTLLQGEGEKLFF.

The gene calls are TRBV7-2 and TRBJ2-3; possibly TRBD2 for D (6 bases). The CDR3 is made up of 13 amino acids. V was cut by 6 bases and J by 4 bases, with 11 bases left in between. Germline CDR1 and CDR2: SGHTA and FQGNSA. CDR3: CASRGGRPDTQYF. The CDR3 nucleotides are TGTGCCAGCAGGGGGGGACGTCCAGATACGCAGTATTTT.

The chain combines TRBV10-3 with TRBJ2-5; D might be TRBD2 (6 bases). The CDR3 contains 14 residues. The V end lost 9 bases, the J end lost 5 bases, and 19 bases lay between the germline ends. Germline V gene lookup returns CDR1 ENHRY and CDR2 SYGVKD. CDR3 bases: TGTGCCATTGCGGACCACCGGCTAGCGGAGACCCAGTACTTC. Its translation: CAIADHRLAETQYF.

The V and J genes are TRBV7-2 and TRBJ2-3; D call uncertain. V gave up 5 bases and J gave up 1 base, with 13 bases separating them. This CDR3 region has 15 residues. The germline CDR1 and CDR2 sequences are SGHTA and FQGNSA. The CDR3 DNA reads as TGTGCCAGCAGCCTTTGGGTACTCGGCACAGATACGCAGTATTTT. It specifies CASSLWVLGTDTQYF.

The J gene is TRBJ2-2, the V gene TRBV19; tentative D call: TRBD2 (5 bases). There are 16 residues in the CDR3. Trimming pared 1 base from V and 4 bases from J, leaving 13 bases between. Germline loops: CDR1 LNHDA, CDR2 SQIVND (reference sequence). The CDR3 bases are TGTGCCAGTAGTATAGGCGGGCTACAAGGCACCGGGGAGCTGTTTTTT. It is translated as CASSIGGLQGTGELFF.

Written as DNA, the CDR3 is TGTGCCAGCAGTTTTCCCCAAACGGGGGGCTACACCTTC. Its protein is CASSFPQTGGYTF. The chain joins TRBV28 to TRBJ1-2; D gene ambiguous. This CDR3 comprises 13 residues. Germline CDR1 reads MDHEN; CDR2 reads SYDVKM. V was shortened by 3 bases and J by 8 bases, with 13 bases between the two germline ends.

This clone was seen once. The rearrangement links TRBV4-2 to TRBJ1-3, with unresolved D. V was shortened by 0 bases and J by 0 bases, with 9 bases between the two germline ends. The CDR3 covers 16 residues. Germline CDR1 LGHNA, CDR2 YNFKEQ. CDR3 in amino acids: CASSQEGPSSGNTIYF. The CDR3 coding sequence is TGTGCCAGCAGCCAAGAAGGGCCGAGCTCTGGAAACACCATATATTTT.

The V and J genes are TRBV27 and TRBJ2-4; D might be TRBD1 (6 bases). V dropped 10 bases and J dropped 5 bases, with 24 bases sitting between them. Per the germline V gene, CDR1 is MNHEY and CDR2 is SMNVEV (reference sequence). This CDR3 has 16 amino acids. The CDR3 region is CANLRGLYSGENIQYF. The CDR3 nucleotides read TGTGCCAACCTGAGGGGGTTGTATAGTGGTGAAAACATTCAGTACTTC.

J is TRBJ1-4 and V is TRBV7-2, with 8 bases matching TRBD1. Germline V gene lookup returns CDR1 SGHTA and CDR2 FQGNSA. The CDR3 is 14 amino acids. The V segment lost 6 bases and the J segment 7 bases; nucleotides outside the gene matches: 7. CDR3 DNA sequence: TGTGCCAGCAGAGATGGACAGGGTGGTGAAAAACTGTTTTTT. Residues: CASRDGQGGEKLFF.

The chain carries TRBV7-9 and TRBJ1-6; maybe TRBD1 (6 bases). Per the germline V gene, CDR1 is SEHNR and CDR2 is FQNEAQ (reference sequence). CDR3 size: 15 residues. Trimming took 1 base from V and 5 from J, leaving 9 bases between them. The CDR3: CASSLGQANNSPLHF. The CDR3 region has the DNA TGTGCCAGCAGCTTAGGACAGGCTAATAATTCACCCCTCCACTTT. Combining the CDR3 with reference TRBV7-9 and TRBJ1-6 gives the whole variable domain DTGVSQNPRHKITKRGQNVTFRCDPISEHNRLYWYRQTLGQGPEFLTYFQNEAQLEKSRLLSDRFSAERPKGSFSTLEIQRTEQGDSAMYLCASSLGQANNSPLHFGNGTRLTVT.

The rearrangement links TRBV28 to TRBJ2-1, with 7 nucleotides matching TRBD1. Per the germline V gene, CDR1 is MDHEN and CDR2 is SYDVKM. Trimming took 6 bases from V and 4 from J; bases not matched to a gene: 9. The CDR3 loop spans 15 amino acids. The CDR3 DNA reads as TGTGCCAGCAGCCAGACAGGGATTGTGTACAATGAGCAGTTCTTC. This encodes CASSQTGIVYNEQFF.

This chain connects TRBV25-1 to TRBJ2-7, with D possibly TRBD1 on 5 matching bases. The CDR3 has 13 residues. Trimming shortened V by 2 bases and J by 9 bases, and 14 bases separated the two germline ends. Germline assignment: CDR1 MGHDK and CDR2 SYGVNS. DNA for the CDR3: TGTGCCAGCAGTGAAGAGGTCAGGGCATGGCAGTACTTC. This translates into CASSEEVRAWQYF.